Below, 11 T cell receptor beta chains from the same sample are listed, as sequenced in a study of tumor and adjacent non-tumor tissue in lung cancer. Three rounds of nested PCR, following a modified ARM-PCR protocol, produced the TCRbeta library. One entry per CDR3 protein results from TCRdb running MiXCR on the multiplex PCR reads. In the table there are 100,000 to 150,000 distinct CDR3 sequences, approximately 66% of which are singletons. This sample's RNA came from whole unsorted tissue. Sequencing was performed on lung tumor tissue. These receptors all stem from a man aged 25 to 45 with non-small cell lung cancer.

A remark on this clonotype: One junction end disagrees with the germline gene, perhaps due to a read error. The rearrangement uses TRBV20-1 and TRBJ2-5; perhaps TRBD1 as D (6 bases). This CDR3 comprises 15 residues. CDR1 is DFQATT, CDR2 SNEGSKA, per germline (reference sequence). The chain's CDR3 is CSTSGGQGSQETQYF. The CDR3 region has the DNA TGCAGTACTAGTGGTGGGCAGGGGAGCCAAGAGACCCAGTACTTC.

Many counts were recorded for this clonotype. V and J are TRBV12-3 or TRBV12-4 and TRBJ2-2; D uncertain. The CDR3 is made up of 11 amino acids. V was clipped by 7 bases and J by 7 bases, with 7 bases between them. CDR3 sequence reads: CASTTFGELFF. CDR3 nucleotides: TGTGCCAGCACTACATTCGGGGAGCTGTTTTTT.

A note on this clonotype: Given a much more abundant clone one base away, this may be a read error. The rearrangement joins TRBV12-3 or TRBV12-4 to TRBJ2-1; perhaps TRBD2 as D (6 bases). Between the trimmed V and J ends, which lost 2 bases and 2 bases, there was a span of 16 bases. The CDR3 runs to 17 residues. CDR3 in amino acids: CASSLPYLPGAYNEQFF. In DNA, the CDR3 is TGTGCCAGCAGTTTACCCTACCTACCGGGAGCCTACAATGAGCAGTTCTTC.

This sequence joins TRBV6-5 and TRBJ2-5; D gene ambiguous. The V and J ends lost 9 bases and 10 bases respectively, with 24 bases between them. Germline CDR1 and CDR2: MNHEY and SVGAGI. This CDR3 spans 14 amino acids. The CDR3 DNA reads TGTGCCAGTAGTCCCGACGGAGTACAAGAGGTCCAGTACTTC. This sequence encodes CASSPDGVQEVQYF.

A note on this clonotype: Because it lacks the conserved phenylalanine or tryptophan at the end, this CDR3 is likely a read error. The limits of the CDR3 on the DNA are not certain, so only TCRdb's listed CDR3 is given. The rearrangement joins TRBV11-2 to TRBJ2-2; the DNA was not used to check the table's D call, TRBD1. Looked up from germline, CDR1 is SGHAT and CDR2 is FQNNGV. The CDR3 numbers 16 amino acids, ends counted. The CDR3 loop reads CASSPGTGLNTGEQFI.

This clonotype was seen a handful of times. J is TRBJ2-7 and V is TRBV5-4; D is unresolved. Between the trimmed V and J ends, which lost 4 bases and 4 bases, there was a span of 15 bases. The CDR3 runs to 14 residues. CDR1 and CDR2 (germline): SGHNT, YYREEE (reference sequence). Here the CDR3 DNA reads TGTGCCAGCAGCAAGCCGGACGGATTATACGAGCAGTACTTC. Translating it yields CASSKPDGLYEQYF.

With respect to this clonotype: One base away lies a much larger clone, so this may be a sequencing read error. V is TRBV29-1 and J is TRBJ2-7; D uncertain. The CDR3 consists of 13 residues. The germline CDR1 and CDR2 sequences are SQVTM and ANQGSEA. With 5 bases removed from V and 1 base from J, the gap between germline ends came to 12 bases. This CDR3 reads CSVLAGLSYEQYF. In nucleotides, the CDR3 is TGCAGCGTTTTGGCCGGTTTATCCTACGAGCAGTACTTC.

Concerning this clonotype itself: A much more abundant neighbour one base away suggests this may be a read error. The chain has TRBV20-1 and TRBJ1-5, with a possible D match to TRBD1 (6 bases). This CDR3 is built from 12 residues. V was pared by 4 bases and J by 4 bases, with 8 bases between. The germline CDR1 and CDR2 sequences are DFQATT and SNEGSKA (reference sequence). CDR3 nucleotide sequence: TGCAGTGCTAACAGGGTGAATCAGCCCCAGCATTTT. Protein product: CSANRVNQPQHF.

A note on this clonotype: One junction end disagrees with the germline gene, perhaps due to a read error. The J gene is TRBJ1-2, the V gene TRBV6-2 or TRBV6-3, with 7 bases lining up with TRBD1. CDR3 length: 14 amino acids. Germline V gene data show CDR1 as MNHEY and CDR2 as SVGEGT. The CDR3 spells CASSSTGSNYGCTF. The CDR3 bases are TGTGCCAGCAGTTCGACAGGGTCGAACTATGGCTGCACCTTC.

This clonotype was detected only once. A much bigger clone sits one base away, suggesting this may be a read error. The genes are TRBV29-1 and TRBJ2-1; D is unclear. This CDR3 spans 11 amino acids. The germline gives CDR1 SQVTM, CDR2 ANQGSEA. Trimming took off 7 bases at V and 8 bases at J, with 12 bases between the two ends. The CDR3 spells CSGSHIDEQFF. The CDR3 nucleotides are TGCAGCGGCAGCCATATTGATGAGCAGTTCTTC.

This clonotype was counted between two and nine times. A much bigger clone sits one base away, suggesting this may be a read error. V is TRBV12-3 or TRBV12-4 and J is TRBJ2-7; D is uncertain. Trimming removed 3 bases at V and 0 bases at J, with 6 bases between. The CDR3 length is 13 residues. CDR3 sequence (DNA): TGTGCCAGCAGTTTCGGGTCCTCCTACGAGCAGTACTTC. Its translation: CASSFGSSYEQYF.